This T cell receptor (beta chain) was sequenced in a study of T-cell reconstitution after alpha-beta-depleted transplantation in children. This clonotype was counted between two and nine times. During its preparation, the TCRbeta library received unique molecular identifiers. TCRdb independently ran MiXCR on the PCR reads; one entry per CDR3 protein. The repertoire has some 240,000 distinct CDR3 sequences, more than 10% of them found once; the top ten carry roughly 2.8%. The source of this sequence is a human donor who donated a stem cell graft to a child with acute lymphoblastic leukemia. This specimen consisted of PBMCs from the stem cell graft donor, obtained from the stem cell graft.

The CDR3 spells CAWSVLVAGGEQFF. Here the CDR3 DNA reads TGTGCCTGGAGTGTACTGGTAGCGGGAGGTGAGCAGTTCTTC. The V call is TRBV30, the J call TRBJ2-1; 10 bases are a match to TRBD2. After removal of 0 bases from V and 9 bases from J, the junction contained 5 bases not matched to a gene. The CDR3 length is 14 residues. Germline CDR1 is GTSNPN and CDR2 is SVGIG (reference sequence).